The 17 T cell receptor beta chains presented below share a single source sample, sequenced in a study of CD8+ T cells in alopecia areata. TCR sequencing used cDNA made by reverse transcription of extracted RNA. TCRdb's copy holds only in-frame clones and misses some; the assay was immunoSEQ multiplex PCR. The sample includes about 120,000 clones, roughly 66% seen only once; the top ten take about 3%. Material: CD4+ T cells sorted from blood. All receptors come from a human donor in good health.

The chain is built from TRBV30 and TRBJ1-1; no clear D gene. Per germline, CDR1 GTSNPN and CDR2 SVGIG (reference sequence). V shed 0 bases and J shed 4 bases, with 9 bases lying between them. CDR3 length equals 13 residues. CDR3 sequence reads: CAWSVGVGTEAFF. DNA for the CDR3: TGTGCCTGGAGTGTAGGAGTGGGCACTGAAGCTTTCTTT.

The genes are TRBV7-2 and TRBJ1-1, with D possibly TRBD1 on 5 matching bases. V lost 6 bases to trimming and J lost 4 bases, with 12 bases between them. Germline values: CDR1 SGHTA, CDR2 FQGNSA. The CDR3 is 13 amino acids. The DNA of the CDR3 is TGTGCCAGCAGGAACGGAAGGGGCACTGAAGCTTTCTTT. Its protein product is CASRNGRGTEAFF.

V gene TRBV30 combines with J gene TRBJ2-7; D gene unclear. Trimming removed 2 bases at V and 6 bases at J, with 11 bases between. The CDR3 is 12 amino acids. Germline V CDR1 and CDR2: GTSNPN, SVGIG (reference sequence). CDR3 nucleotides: TGTGCCTGGAGTTCAACCGCCTTCGAGCAGTACTTC. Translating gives CAWSSTAFEQYF. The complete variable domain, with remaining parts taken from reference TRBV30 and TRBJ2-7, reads SQTIHQWPATLVQPVGSPLSLECTVEGTSNPNLYWYRQAAGRGLQLLFYSVGIGQISSEVPQNLSASRPQDRQFILSSKKLLLSDSGFYLCAWSSTAFEQYFGPGTRLTVT.

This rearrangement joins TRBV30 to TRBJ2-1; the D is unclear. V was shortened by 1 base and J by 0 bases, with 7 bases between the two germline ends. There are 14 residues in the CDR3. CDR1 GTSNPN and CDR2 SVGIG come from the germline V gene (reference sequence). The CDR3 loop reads CAWSASRSYNEQFF. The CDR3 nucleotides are TGTGCCTGGAGTGCTTCCCGCTCCTACAATGAGCAGTTCTTC.

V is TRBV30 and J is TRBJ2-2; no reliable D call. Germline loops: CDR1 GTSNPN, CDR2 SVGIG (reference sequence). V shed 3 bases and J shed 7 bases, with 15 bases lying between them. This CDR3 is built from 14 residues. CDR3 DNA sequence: TGTGCCTGGAGCAACGACCTTCTAAACGGGGAGCTGTTTTTT. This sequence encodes CAWSNDLLNGELFF.

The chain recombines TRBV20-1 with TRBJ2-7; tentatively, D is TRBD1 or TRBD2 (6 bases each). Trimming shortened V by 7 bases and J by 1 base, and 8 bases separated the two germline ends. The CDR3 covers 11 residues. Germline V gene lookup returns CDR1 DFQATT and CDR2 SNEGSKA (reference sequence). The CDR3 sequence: CSVGGSYEQYF. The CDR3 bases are TGCAGTGTAGGGGGGTCCTACGAGCAGTACTTC.

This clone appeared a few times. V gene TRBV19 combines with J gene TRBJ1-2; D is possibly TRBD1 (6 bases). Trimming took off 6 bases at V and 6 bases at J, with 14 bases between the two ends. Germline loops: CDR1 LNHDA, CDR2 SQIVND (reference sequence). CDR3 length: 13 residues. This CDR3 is CASSRQAGNGYTF. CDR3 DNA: TGTGCCAGTAGCAGACAGGCAGGGAATGGCTACACCTTC.

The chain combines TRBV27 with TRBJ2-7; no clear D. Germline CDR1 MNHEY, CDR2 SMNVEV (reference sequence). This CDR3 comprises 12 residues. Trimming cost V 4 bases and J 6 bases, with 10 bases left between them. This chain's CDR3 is CASSSGRLEQYF. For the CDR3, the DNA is TGTGCCAGCAGTTCAGGACGCCTCGAGCAGTACTTC.

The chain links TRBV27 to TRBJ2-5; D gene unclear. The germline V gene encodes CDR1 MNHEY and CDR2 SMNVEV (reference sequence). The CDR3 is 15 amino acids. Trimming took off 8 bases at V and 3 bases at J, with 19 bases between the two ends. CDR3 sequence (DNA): TGTGCCAGCCGTGATGGGCGAGAGTGGAAAGAGACCCAGTACTTC. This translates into CASRDGREWKETQYF.

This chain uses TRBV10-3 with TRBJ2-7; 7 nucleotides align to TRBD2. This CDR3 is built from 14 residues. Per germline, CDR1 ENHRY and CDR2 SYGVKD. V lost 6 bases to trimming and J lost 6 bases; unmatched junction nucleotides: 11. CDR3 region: CAISAYSGGGEQYF. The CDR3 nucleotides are TGTGCCATCAGCGCCTACTCGGGAGGAGGCGAGCAGTACTTC.

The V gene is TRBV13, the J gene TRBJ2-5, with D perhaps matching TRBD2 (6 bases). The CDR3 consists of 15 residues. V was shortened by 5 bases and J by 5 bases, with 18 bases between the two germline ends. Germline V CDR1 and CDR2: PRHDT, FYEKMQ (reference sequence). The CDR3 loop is CASSPLGTASETQYF. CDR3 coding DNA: TGTGCCAGCAGCCCCCTCGGGACTGCGAGCGAGACCCAGTACTTC.

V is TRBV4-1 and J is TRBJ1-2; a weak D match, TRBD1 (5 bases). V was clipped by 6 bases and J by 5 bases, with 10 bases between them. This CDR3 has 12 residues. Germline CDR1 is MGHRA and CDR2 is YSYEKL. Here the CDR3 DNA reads TGCGCCAGCAGTCCCGGGGGATATGGCTACACCTTC. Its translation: CASSPGGYGYTF.

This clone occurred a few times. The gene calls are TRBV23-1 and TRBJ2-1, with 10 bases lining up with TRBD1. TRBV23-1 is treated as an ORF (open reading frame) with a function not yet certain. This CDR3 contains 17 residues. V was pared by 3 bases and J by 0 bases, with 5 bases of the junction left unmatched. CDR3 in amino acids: CASSQSDRGSSYNEQFF. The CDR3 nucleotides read TGCGCCAGCAGTCAGTCGGACAGGGGGAGCTCCTACAATGAGCAGTTCTTC.

This CDR3 is CASSFSSRDTQYF. The DNA of the CDR3 is TGTGCCAGCAGCTTCTCCTCCCGAGATACGCAGTATTTT. The rearrangement links TRBV7-9 to TRBJ2-3; no clear D. V dropped 3 bases and J dropped 5 bases, with 9 bases sitting between them. The CDR3 has 13 residues. Looked up from germline, CDR1 is SEHNR and CDR2 is FQNEAQ (reference sequence).

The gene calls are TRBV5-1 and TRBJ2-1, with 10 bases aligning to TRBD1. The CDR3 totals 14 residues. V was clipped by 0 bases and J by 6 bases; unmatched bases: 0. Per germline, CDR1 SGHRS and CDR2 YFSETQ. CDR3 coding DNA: TGCGCCAGCAGCTTGGGGACAGGGGGCAATGAGCAGTTCTTC. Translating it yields CASSLGTGGNEQFF.

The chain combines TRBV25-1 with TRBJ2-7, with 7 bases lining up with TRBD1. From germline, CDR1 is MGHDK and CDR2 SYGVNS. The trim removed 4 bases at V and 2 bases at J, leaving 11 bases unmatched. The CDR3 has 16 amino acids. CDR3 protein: CASSGGRTGMTYEQYF. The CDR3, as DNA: TGTGCCAGCAGTGGAGGAAGGACAGGCATGACCTACGAGCAGTACTTC.

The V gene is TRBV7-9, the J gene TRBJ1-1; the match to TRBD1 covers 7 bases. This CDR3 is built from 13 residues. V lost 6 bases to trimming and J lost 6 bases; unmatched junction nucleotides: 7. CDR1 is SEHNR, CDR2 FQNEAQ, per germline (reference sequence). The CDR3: CASSLQGRAEAFF. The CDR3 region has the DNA TGTGCCAGCAGTTTACAGGGGAGAGCTGAAGCTTTCTTT.